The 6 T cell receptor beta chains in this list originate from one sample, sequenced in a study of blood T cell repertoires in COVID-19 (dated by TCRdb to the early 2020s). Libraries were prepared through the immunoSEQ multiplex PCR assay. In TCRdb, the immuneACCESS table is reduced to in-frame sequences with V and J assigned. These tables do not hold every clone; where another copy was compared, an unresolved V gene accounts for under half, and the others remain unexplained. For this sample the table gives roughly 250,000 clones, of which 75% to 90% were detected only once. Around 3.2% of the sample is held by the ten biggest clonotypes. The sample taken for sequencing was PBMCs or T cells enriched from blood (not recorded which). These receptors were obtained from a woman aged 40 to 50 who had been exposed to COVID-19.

CDR3 residues: CATSGDIKPSSTDTQYF. DNA of the CDR3: TGTGCCACCAGTGGGGACATAAAGCCCTCTAGCACAGATACGCAGTATTTT. This chain joins TRBV24-1 and TRBJ2-3; weak D call: TRBD1 (6 bases). Trimming cost V 5 bases and J 0 bases, with 17 bases left between them. Germline V lookup: CDR1 KGHDR, CDR2 SFDVKD. The CDR3 loop spans 17 amino acids.

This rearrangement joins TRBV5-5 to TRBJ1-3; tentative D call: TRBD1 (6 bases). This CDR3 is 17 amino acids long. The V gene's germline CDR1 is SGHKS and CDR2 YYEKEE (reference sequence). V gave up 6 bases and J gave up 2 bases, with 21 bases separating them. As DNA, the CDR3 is TGTGCCAGCAACCGATTTTTTCAGGGGCGCGCTGGAAACACCATATATTTT. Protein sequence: CASNRFFQGRAGNTIYF. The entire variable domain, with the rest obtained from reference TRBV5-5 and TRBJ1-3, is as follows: DAGVTQSPTHLIKTRGQQVTLRCSPISGHKSVSWYQQVLGQGPQFIFQYYEKEERGRGNFPDRFSARQFPNYSSELNVNALLLGDSALYLCASNRFFQGRAGNTIYFGEGSWLTVV.

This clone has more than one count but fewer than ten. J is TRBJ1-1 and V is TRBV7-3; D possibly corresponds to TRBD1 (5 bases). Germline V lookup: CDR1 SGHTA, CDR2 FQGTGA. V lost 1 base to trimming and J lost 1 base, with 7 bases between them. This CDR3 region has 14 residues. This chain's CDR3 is CASSLIGENTEAFF. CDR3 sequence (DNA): TGTGCCAGCAGCTTAATAGGGGAGAACACTGAAGCTTTCTTT.

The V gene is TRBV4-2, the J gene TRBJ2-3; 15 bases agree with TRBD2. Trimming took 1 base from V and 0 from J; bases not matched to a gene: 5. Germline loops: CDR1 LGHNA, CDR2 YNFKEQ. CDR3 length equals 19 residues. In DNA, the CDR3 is TGTGCCAGCAGCCAAGGTGGACTAGCGGGAGGGCCTAGCACAGATACGCAGTATTTT. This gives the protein CASSQGGLAGGPSTDTQYF.

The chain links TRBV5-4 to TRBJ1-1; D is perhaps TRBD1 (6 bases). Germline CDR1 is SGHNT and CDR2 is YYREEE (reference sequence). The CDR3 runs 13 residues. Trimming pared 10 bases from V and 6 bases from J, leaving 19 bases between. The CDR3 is CAGGGRANSEAFF. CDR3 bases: TGTGCCGGGGGGGGCAGGGCGAATTCTGAAGCTTTCTTT.

The CDR3, as DNA: TGTGCCAGTAGTATCGGGACTTTCTACAATGAGCAGTTCTTC. Its protein product is CASSIGTFYNEQFF. J is TRBJ2-1 and V is TRBV19; possibly TRBD2 for D (6 bases). Germline V CDR1 and CDR2: LNHDA, SQIVND (reference sequence). V was cut by 3 bases and J by 3 bases, with 9 bases left in between. The CDR3 is made up of 14 amino acids.